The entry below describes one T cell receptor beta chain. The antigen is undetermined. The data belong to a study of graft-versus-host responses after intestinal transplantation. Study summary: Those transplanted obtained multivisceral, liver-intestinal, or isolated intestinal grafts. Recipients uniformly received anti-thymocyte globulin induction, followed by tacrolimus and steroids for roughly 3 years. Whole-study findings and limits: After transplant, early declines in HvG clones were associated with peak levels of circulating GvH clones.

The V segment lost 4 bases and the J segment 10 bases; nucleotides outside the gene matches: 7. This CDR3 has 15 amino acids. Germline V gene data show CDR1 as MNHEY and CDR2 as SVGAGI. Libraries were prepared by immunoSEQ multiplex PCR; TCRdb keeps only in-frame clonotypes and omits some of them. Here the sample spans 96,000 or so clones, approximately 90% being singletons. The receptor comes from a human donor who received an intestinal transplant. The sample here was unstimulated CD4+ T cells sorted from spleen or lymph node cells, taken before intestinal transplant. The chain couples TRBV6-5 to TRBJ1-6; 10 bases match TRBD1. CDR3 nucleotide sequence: TGTGCCAGCAGTTTTGACAGGGGGCTAGGATCACCCCTCCACTTT. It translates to CASSFDRGLGSPLHF.